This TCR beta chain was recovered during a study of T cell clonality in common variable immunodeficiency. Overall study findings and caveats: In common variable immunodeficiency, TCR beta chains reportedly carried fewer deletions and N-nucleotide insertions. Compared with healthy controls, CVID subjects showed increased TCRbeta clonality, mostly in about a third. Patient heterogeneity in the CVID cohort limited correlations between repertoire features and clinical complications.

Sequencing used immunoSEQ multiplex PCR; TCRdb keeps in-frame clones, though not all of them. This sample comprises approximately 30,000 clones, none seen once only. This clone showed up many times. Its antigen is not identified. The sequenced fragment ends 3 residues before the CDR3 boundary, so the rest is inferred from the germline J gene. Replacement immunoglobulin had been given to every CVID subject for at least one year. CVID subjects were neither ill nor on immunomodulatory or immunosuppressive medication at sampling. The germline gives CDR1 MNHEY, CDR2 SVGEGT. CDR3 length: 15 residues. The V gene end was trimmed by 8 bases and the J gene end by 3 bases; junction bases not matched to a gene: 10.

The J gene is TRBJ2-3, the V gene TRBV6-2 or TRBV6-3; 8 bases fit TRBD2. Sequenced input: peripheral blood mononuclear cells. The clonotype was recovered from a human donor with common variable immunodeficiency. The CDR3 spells CASSTAGAITDTQYF. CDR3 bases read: TGTGCCAGCTCTACAGCGGGGGCCATTACAGATACG.